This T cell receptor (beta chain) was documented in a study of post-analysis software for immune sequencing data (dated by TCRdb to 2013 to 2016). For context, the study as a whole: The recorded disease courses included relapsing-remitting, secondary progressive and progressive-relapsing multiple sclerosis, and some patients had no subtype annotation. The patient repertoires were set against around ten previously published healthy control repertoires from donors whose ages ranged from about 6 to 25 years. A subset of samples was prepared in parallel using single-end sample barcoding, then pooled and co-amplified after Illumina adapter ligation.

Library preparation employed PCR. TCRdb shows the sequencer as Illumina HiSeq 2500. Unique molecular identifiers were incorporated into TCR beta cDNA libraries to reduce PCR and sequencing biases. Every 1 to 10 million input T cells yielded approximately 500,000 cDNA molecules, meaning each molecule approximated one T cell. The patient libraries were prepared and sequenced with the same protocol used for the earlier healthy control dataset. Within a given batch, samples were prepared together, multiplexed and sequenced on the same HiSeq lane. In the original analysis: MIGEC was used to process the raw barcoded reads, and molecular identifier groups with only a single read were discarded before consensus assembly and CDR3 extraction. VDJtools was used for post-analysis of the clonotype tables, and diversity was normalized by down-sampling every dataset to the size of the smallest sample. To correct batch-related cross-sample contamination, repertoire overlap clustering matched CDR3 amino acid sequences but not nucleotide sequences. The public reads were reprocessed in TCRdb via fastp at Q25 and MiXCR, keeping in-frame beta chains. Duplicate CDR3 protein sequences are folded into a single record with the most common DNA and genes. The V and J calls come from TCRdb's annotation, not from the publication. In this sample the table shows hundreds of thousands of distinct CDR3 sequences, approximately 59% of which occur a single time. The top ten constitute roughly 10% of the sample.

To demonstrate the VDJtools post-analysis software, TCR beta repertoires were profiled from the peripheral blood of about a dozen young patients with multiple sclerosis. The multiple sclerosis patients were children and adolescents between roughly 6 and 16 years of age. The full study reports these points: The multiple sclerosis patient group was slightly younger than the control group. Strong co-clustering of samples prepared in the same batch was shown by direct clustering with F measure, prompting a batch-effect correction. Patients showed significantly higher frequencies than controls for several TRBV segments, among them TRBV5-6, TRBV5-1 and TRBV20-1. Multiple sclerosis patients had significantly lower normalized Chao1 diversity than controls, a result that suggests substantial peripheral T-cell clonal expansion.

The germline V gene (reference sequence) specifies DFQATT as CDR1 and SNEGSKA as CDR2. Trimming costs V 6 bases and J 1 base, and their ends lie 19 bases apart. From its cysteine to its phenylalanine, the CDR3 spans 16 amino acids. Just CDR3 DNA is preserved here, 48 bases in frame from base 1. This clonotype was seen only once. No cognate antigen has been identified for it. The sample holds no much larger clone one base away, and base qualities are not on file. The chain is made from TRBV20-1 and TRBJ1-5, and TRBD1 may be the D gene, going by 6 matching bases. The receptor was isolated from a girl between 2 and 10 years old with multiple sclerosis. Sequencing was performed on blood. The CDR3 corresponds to CSAATSGGPSNQPQHF. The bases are TGCAGTGCCGCCACTTCTGGGGGGCCGAGCAATCAGCCCCAGCATTTT.